The 32 T cell receptor beta chains below all came from one sample that was sequenced in a study of monozygotic twins with inflammatory bowel disease. Reprocessing the 5' RACE reads, TCRdb reports a single entry for every CDR3 protein and omits DNA. Recorded for this sample: over 350,000 distinct CDR3 sequences. The material sequenced was blood. The receptors stem from a human donor with ulcerative colitis or Crohn's disease, or a healthy co-twin of an affected twin (not recorded which).

The CDR3 protein is CASRNRESYEQYF. The chain joins TRBV6-5 to TRBJ2-7; TCRdb returns TRBD1, unconfirmable since there is no DNA. From germline, CDR1 is MNHEY and CDR2 SVGAGI. The CDR3 length is 13 residues.

This chain uses TRBV12-3 or TRBV12-4 with TRBJ1-2. CDR3 length: 13 residues. The CDR3 loop is CASSIREDYGYTF.

V is TRBV7-3 and J is TRBJ2-3; TCRdb selects TRBD1, and the lack of DNA leaves this call unchecked. This CDR3 spans 15 amino acids. Germline-derived CDR1 and CDR2 are SGHTA and FQGTGA. This CDR3 reads CASSLMGGWTDTQYF.

The rearrangement joins TRBV5-1 to TRBJ2-1; the TCRdb call, TRBD1, lacks DNA for checking. Germline CDR1 and CDR2: SGHRS and YFSETQ. The CDR3 covers 15 residues. The chain's CDR3 is CASSLVGQGNDEQFF. Full variable domain (missing parts from reference TRBV5-1 and TRBJ2-1): KAGVTQTPRYLIKTRGQQVTLSCSPISGHRSVSWYQQTPGQGLQFLFEYFSETQRNKGNFPGRFSGRQFSNSRSEMNVSTLELGDSALYLCASSLVGQGNDEQFFGPGTRLTVL.

V is TRBV6-5 and J is TRBJ1-1. Germline V gives CDR1 MNHEY, CDR2 SVGAGI. The CDR3 contains 13 residues. The CDR3 sequence: CASMRRGWTEAFF.

This chain links TRBV10-3 with TRBJ2-5. This CDR3 has 12 residues. Looked up from germline, CDR1 is ENHRY and CDR2 is SYGVKD. CDR3 region: CAISEGSETQYF.

This sequence joins TRBV11-3 and TRBJ2-7. Germline values: CDR1 SGHNT, CDR2 YENEEA. The CDR3 extends over 13 amino acids. The CDR3 protein is CASSLVPYYEQYF.

This chain connects TRBV6-5 to TRBJ1-2. The CDR3 sequence is 13 residues long. In germline, CDR1 is MNHEY, CDR2 SVGAGI. The CDR3 region is CASSYSIAYGYTF.

The rearrangement uses TRBV5-1 and TRBJ1-6; TCRdb names TRBD1, which stays unverified in the absence of DNA. The CDR3 contains 15 residues. Germline V gene sequence: CDR1 SGHRS, CDR2 YFSETQ. This CDR3 is CASSKAGQGESPLHF.

V usage is TRBV4-1 and J usage is TRBJ2-7; TCRdb selects TRBD1, and the lack of DNA leaves this call unchecked. Germline-derived CDR1 and CDR2 are MGHRA and YSYEKL. This CDR3 is built from 15 residues. The CDR3 here is CASSQGEGDPYEQYF.

CDR3 region: CSATTPEGEISSGYTF. This chain joins TRBV20-1 and TRBJ1-2; there is no DNA to check the TCRdb D call of TRBD1. CDR1 and CDR2 from the germline V gene are DFQATT and SNEGSKA (reference sequence). This CDR3 has 16 amino acids.

The gene calls are TRBV6-4 and TRBJ2-2. CDR3 length: 13 amino acids. In germline, CDR1 is MRHNA, CDR2 SNTAGT. CDR3 in amino acids: CASSAGNTGELFF.

The gene calls are TRBV5-1 and TRBJ1-1. Germline-derived CDR1 and CDR2 are SGHRS and YFSETQ. The CDR3 consists of 16 residues. CDR3 residues: CASSLEVPAGGTEAFF.

The rearrangement links TRBV5-1 to TRBJ2-7; TCRdb calls TRBD2, which cannot be checked without DNA. The CDR3 length is 17 residues. CDR1 is SGHRS and CDR2 is YFSETQ in the germline V gene. The CDR3 loop is CASSPIGERGQTYEQYF. Looking up the rest from reference TRBV5-1 and TRBJ2-7 gives the full variable domain: KAGVTQTPRYLIKTRGQQVTLSCSPISGHRSVSWYQQTPGQGLQFLFEYFSETQRNKGNFPGRFSGRQFSNSRSEMNVSTLELGDSALYLCASSPIGERGQTYEQYFGPGTRLTVT.

The rearrangement uses TRBV4-1 and TRBJ2-3. The CDR3 totals 14 residues. The germline V gene has CDR1 MGHRA and CDR2 YSYEKL. This CDR3 reads CASTIHLSTDTQYF.

The rearrangement joins TRBV27 to TRBJ1-5. The CDR3 loop spans 14 amino acids. CDR1 and CDR2 (germline): MNHEY, SMNVEV (reference sequence). The CDR3 loop is CASSWGFSNQPQHF.

V usage is TRBV7-9 and J usage is TRBJ2-7; lacking DNA, the TRBD1 call made by TCRdb goes unchecked. Germline V gene lookup returns CDR1 SEHNR and CDR2 FQNEAQ (reference sequence). This CDR3 region has 14 residues. The CDR3 sequence is CASSGRLPSYEQYF. The variable domain in full, completed from reference TRBV7-9 and TRBJ2-7, reads DTGVSQNPRHKITKRGQNVTFRCDPISEHNRLYWYRQTLGQGPEFLTYFQNEAQLEKSRLLSDRFSAERPKGSFSTLEIQRTEQGDSAMYLCASSGRLPSYEQYFGPGTRLTVT.

The chain is built from TRBV6-1 and TRBJ1-1; lacking DNA, the TRBD1 call made by TCRdb goes unchecked. CDR1 MNHNS and CDR2 SASEGT come from the germline V gene. The CDR3 covers 16 residues. The CDR3: CASKSGGALRNTEAFF.

V gene TRBV30 combines with J gene TRBJ2-3; TCRdb calls TRBD2, which cannot be checked without DNA. CDR1 and CDR2 (germline): GTSNPN, SVGIG (reference sequence). The CDR3 is 14 amino acids. The CDR3: CAWVSGGPADTQYF. The full variable domain, with the rest looked up from reference TRBV30 and TRBJ2-3, is SQTIHQWPATLVQPVGSPLSLECTVEGTSNPNLYWYRQAAGRGLQLLFYSVGIGQISSEVPQNLSASRPQDRQFILSSKKLLLSDSGFYLCAWVSGGPADTQYFGPGTRLTVL.

The chain employs TRBV20-1 and TRBJ2-1; TCRdb picks TRBD2, but there is no DNA to check that call. Germline loops: CDR1 DFQATT, CDR2 SNEGSKA (reference sequence). The CDR3 is made up of 17 amino acids. CDR3 sequence reads: CSARPPHSGGLYNEQFF.

This chain connects TRBV3-1 to TRBJ1-1; TCRdb outputs TRBD1, but without DNA this stays unchecked. The CDR3 is 14 residues long. From germline, CDR1 is LGHDT and CDR2 YNNKEL (reference sequence). The CDR3 loop reads CASSHDPGQGEAFF.

The chain recombines TRBV7-3 with TRBJ2-7; absent DNA, TCRdb's TRBD1 call cannot be checked. Germline CDR1 reads SGHTA; CDR2 reads FQGTGA. The CDR3 sequence is 13 residues long. The CDR3 here is CASSFGTDYEQYF.

This CDR3 is CASSFFAREGNEQFF. This sequence joins TRBV5-5 and TRBJ2-1; as DNA is missing, the TRBD2 call by TCRdb cannot be tested. Germline assignment: CDR1 SGHKS and CDR2 YYEKEE (reference sequence). CDR3 size: 15 residues.

The rearrangement joins TRBV9 to TRBJ1-1. CDR1 SGDLS and CDR2 YYNGEE come from the germline V gene. This CDR3 spans 14 amino acids. CDR3 sequence reads: CASSAMDLNTEAFF.

CDR3 protein: CASTRQGNSYEQYF. V usage is TRBV6-6 and J usage is TRBJ2-7; TCRdb gives TRBD1 as the D gene, but with no DNA this cannot be confirmed. The CDR3 totals 14 residues. Per the germline V gene, CDR1 is MNHNY and CDR2 is SVGAGI (reference sequence).

The V gene is TRBV7-2, the J gene TRBJ2-3; TCRdb picks TRBD2, but there is no DNA to check that call. Germline values: CDR1 SGHTA, CDR2 FQGNSA. The CDR3 spans 17 residues. This CDR3 is CASSLGLLAGTTDTQYF.

The rearrangement links TRBV4-2 to TRBJ1-2. The CDR3 sequence is 13 residues long. From germline, CDR1 is LGHNA and CDR2 YNFKEQ. The CDR3 is CASSQATTRGYTF.

The V gene is TRBV2, the J gene TRBJ2-3; the D gene TCRdb calls, TRBD2, cannot be checked with no DNA. Germline V gene lookup returns CDR1 SNHLY and CDR2 FYNNEI. CDR3 length equals 16 residues. CDR3 sequence: CASRTTDWEYTDTQYF.

The chain couples TRBV18 to TRBJ1-6; lacking DNA, the TRBD1 call made by TCRdb goes unchecked. This CDR3 contains 15 residues. The germline CDR1 and CDR2 sequences are KGHSH and LQKENI. The CDR3 protein is CASSPPDRLNSPLHF. Full variable domain (missing parts from reference TRBV18 and TRBJ1-6): NAGVMQNPRHLVRRRGQEARLRCSPMKGHSHVYWYRQLPEEGLKFMVYLQKENIIDESGMPKERFSAEFPKEGPSILRIQQVVRGDSAAYFCASSPPDRLNSPLHFGNGTRLTVT.

CDR3: CASRSGTVAKNIQYF. This sequence joins TRBV6-2 or TRBV6-3 and TRBJ2-4; the TCRdb call, TRBD1, lacks DNA for checking. The CDR3 is 15 residues long. Looked up from germline, CDR1 is MNHEY and CDR2 is SVGEGT.

The CDR3 reads CSASKAGGRGNNEQFF. The chain combines TRBV20-1 with TRBJ2-1; TCRdb's D call, TRBD2, is unchecked because there is no DNA. Germline V CDR1 and CDR2: DFQATT, SNEGSKA (reference sequence). This CDR3 spans 16 amino acids.

The V and J genes are TRBV5-1 and TRBJ2-1; the TRBD1 assignment by TCRdb is unverifiable without DNA. CDR1 and CDR2 (germline): SGHRS, YFSETQ. This CDR3 spans 15 amino acids. This CDR3 reads CASSKTGALYNEQFF. The full variable domain, its missing parts supplied by reference TRBV5-1 and TRBJ2-1, is KAGVTQTPRYLIKTRGQQVTLSCSPISGHRSVSWYQQTPGQGLQFLFEYFSETQRNKGNFPGRFSGRQFSNSRSEMNVSTLELGDSALYLCASSKTGALYNEQFFGPGTRLTVL.